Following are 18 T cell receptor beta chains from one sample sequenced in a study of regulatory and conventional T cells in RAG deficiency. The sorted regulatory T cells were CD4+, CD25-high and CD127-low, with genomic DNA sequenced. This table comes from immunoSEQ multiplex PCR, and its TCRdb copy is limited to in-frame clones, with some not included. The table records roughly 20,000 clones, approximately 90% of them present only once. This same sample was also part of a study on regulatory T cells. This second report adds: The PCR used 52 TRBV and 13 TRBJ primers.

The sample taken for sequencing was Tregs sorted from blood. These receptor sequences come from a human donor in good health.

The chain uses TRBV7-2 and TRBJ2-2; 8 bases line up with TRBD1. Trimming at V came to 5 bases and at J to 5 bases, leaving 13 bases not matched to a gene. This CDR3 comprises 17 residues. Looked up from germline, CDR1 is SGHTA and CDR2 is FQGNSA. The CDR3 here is CASSLYQGALTTGELFF. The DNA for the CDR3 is TGTGCCAGCAGCCTTTACCAGGGGGCATTAACTACCGGGGAGCTGTTTTTT.

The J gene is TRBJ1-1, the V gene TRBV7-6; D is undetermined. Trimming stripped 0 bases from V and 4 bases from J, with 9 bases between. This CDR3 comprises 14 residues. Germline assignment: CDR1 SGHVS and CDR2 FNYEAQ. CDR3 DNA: TGTGCCAGCAGCTTAGCTGGAGACGGCACTGAAGCTTTCTTT. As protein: CASSLAGDGTEAFF.

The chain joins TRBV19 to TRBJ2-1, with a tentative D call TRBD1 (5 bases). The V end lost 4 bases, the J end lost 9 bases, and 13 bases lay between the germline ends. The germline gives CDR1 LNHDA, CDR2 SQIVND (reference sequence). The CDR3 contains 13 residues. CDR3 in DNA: TGTGCCAGTAGTACCCCTAGGGGCAGTGAGCAGTTCTTC. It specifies CASSTPRGSEQFF.

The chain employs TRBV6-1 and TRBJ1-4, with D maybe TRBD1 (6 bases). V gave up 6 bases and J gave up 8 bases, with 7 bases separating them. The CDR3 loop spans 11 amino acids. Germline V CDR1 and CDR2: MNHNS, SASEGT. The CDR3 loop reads CASRGGEKLFF. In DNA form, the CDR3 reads TGTGCCAGCAGGGGGGGCGAAAAACTGTTTTTT.

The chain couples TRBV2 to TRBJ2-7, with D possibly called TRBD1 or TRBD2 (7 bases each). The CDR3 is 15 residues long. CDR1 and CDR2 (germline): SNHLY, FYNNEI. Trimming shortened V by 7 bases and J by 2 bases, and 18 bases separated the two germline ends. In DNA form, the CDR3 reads TGTGCCAGCACCCAGGGGGGGCAGGGGGCCTACGAGCAGTACTTC. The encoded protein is CASTQGGQGAYEQYF. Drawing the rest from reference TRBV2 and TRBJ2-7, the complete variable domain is EPEVTQTPSHQVTQMGQEVILRCVPISNHLYFYWYRQILGQKVEFLVSFYNNEISEKSEIFDDQFSVERPDGSNFTLKIRSTKLEDSAMYFCASTQGGQGAYEQYFGPGTRLTVT.

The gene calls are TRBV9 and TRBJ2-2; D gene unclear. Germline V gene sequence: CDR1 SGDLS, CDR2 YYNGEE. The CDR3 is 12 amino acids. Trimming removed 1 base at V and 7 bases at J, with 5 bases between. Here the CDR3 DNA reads TGTGCCAGCAGCGTACGCTACGGGGAGCTGTTTTTT. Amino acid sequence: CASSVRYGELFF.

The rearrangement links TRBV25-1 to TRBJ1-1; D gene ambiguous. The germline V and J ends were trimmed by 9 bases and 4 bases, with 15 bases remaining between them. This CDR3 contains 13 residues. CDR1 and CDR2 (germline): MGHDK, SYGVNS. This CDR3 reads CASYAWESTEAFF. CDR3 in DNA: TGTGCCAGTTATGCTTGGGAGTCCACTGAAGCTTTCTTT.

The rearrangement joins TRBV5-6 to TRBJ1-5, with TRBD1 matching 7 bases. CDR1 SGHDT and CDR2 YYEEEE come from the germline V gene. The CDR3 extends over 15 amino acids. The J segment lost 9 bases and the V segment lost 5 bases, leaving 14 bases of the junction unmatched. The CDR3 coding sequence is TGTGCCAGCAGTTTTCAGGGGGATCCGAGGCGGCCCCAGCATTTT. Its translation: CASSFQGDPRRPQHF.

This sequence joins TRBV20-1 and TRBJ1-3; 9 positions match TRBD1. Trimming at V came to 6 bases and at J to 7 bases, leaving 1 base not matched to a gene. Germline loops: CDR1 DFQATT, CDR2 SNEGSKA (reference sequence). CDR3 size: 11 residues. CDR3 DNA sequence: TGCAGTGCCGGGACAGGGAACACCATATATTTT. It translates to CSAGTGNTIYF.

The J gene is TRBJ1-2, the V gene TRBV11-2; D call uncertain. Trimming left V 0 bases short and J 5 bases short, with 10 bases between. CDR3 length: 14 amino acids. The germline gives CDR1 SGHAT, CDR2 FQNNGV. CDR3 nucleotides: TGTGCCAGCAGCTTAGATCGCCGGGGTTATGGCTACACCTTC. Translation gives CASSLDRRGYGYTF.

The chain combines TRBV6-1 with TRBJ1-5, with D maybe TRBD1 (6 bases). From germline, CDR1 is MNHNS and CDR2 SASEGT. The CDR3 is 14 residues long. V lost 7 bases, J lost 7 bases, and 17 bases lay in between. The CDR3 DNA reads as TGTGCCAGCACCAGCAGGGGAGGTTTCCAGCCCCAGCATTTT. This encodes CASTSRGGFQPQHF.

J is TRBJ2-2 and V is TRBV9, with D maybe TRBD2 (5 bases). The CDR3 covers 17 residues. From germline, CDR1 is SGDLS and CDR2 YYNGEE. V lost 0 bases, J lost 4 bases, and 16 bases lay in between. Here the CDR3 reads CASSVAPGEVGTGELFF. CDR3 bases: TGTGCCAGCAGCGTAGCCCCCGGGGAAGTAGGCACCGGGGAGCTGTTTTTT.

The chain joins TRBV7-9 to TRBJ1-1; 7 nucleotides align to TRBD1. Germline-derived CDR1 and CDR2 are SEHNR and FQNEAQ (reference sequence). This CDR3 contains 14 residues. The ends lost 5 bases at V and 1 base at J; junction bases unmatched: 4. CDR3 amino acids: CASSVQGTNTEAFF. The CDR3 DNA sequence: TGTGCCAGCAGCGTACAGGGGACGAACACTGAAGCTTTCTTT.

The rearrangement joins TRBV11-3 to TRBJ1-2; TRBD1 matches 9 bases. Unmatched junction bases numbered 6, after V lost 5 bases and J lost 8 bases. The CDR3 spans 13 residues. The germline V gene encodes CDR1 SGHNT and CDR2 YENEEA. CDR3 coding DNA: TGTGCCAGCAGCGGAACAGGGGGCCGAGGCTACACCTTC. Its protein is CASSGTGGRGYTF.

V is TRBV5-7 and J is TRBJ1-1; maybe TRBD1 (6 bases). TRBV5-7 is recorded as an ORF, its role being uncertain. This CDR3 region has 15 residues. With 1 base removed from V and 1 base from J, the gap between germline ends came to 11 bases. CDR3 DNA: TGTGCCAGCAGCTTGAAAGTGGGGGCGAACACTGAAGCTTTCTTT. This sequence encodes CASSLKVGANTEAFF.

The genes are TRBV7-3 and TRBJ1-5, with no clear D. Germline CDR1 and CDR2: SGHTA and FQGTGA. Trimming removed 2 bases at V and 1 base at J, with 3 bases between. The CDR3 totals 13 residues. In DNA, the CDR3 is TGTGCCAGCAGCTTAGTCAGCAATCAGCCCCAGCATTTT. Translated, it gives CASSLVSNQPQHF.

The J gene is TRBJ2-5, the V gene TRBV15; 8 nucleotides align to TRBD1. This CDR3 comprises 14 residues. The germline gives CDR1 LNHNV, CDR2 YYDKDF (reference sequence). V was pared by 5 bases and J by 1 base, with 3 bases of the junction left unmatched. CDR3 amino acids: CATSDGQGQETQYF. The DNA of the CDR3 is TGTGCCACCAGCGATGGACAGGGCCAAGAGACCCAGTACTTC.

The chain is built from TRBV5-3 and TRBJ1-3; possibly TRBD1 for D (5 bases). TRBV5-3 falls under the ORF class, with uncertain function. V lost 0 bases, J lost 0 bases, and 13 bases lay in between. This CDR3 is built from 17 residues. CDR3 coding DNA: TGTGCCAGAAGCTTGGGTCCAAGGGGACCCTCTGGAAACACCATATATTTT. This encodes CARSLGPRGPSGNTIYF.